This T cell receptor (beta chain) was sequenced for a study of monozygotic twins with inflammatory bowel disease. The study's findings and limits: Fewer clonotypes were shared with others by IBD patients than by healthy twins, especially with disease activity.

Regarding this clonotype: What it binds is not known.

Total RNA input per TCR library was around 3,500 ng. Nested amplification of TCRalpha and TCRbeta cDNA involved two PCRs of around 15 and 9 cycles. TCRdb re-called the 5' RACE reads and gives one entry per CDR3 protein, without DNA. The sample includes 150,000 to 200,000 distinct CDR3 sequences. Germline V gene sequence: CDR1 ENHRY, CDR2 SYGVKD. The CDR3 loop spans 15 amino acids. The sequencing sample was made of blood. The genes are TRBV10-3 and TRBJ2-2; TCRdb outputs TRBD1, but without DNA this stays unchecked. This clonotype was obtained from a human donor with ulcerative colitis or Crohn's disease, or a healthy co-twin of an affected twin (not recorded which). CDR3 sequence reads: CAITQGDTNTGELFF.